These 16 T cell receptor beta chains were all obtained from the same sample, sequenced in a study of radiation and T cells in renal cell carcinoma. Assay: immunoSEQ multiplex PCR; the TCRdb copy retains only in-frame clones and omits some. Here the sample spans 20,000 to 30,000 clones, roughly 50% being singletons. Treatment given: treatment-naive control, cytoreductive nephrectomy. The material was tumor tissue, obtained from a patient whose treatment was nephrectomy without radiotherapy. These receptors all come from a man aged 40-55 years with renal cell carcinoma.

This clone qualifies as medium-sized. The chain recombines TRBV9 with TRBJ2-3, with D possibly matching TRBD1 (6 bases). The germline CDR1 and CDR2 sequences are SGDLS and YYNGEE. The CDR3 extends over 13 amino acids. Trimming stripped 0 bases from V and 6 bases from J, with 8 bases between. The CDR3 protein is CASSVVGADTQYF. The CDR3, as DNA: TGTGCCAGCAGCGTAGTGGGGGCCGATACGCAGTATTTT.

The chain uses TRBV29-1 and TRBJ1-1, with a possible D match to TRBD1 (5 bases). CDR1 is SQVTM, CDR2 ANQGSEA, per germline. There are 12 residues in the CDR3. The CDR3 nucleotides are TGCAGTGCCCGAGGGGTATTAACTGAAGCTTTCTTT. Its translation is CSARGVLTEAFF.

V gene TRBV29-1 combines with J gene TRBJ2-7, with D hard to call. Germline V lookup: CDR1 SQVTM, CDR2 ANQGSEA. V was pared by 6 bases and J by 3 bases, with 9 bases between. The CDR3 runs 11 residues. Written as DNA, the CDR3 is TGCAGCGTGGGGAACTACTACGAGCAGTACTTC. Translating gives CSVGNYYEQYF.

The gene calls are TRBV4-2 and TRBJ2-3; 10 bases fit TRBD2. The CDR3 length is 16 residues. Looked up from germline, CDR1 is LGHNA and CDR2 is YNFKEQ. V lost 0 bases to trimming and J lost 7 bases; unmatched junction nucleotides: 7. The CDR3 DNA sequence: TGTGCCAGCAGCCAAGACGGGCTAGCGGGGGTAAATACGCAGTATTTT. This gives the protein CASSQDGLAGVNTQYF.

The CDR3 bases are TGTGCCAGCAGCCCAACTAGCGGGAGAAACAATGAGCAGTTCTTC. Its protein is CASSPTSGRNNEQFF. The genes are TRBV2 and TRBJ2-1; the match to TRBD2 covers 11 bases. V was pared by 6 bases and J by 5 bases, with 6 bases of the junction left unmatched. The CDR3 spans 15 residues. Germline V gene sequence: CDR1 SNHLY, CDR2 FYNNEI.

This clone was seen once. The CDR3 region is CSSWGQYGYTF. The DNA for the CDR3 is TGCAGCTCTTGGGGGCAGTATGGCTACACCTTC. The chain carries TRBV29-1 and TRBJ1-2, with D possibly TRBD1 on 6 matching bases. V dropped 8 bases and J dropped 5 bases, with 12 bases sitting between them. CDR1 and CDR2 from the germline V gene are SQVTM and ANQGSEA. The length of the CDR3 is 11 residues.

The gene calls are TRBV7-9 and TRBJ2-3; D is unclear. There are 15 residues in the CDR3. V was cut by 1 base and J by 0 bases, with 8 bases left in between. Germline V CDR1 and CDR2: SEHNR, FQNEAQ (reference sequence). The CDR3 reads CASSLVTGSTDTQYF. As DNA, the CDR3 is TGTGCCAGCAGCTTAGTTACCGGTAGCACAGATACGCAGTATTTT.

This chain uses TRBV4-3 with TRBJ1-6; 7 bases match TRBD1. The ends lost 1 base at V and 10 bases at J; junction bases unmatched: 7. The germline V gene has CDR1 LGHNA and CDR2 YSLEER. This CDR3 spans 15 amino acids. Here the CDR3 reads CASSQGRTGSSPLHF. CDR3 in DNA: TGCGCCAGCAGCCAAGGTCGGACAGGCTCATCACCCCTCCACTTT.

This clone turned up a few times. The chain links TRBV5-8 to TRBJ1-5; tentatively, D is TRBD1 (5 bases). This CDR3 comprises 15 residues. CDR1 is SGHTS, CDR2 YDEGEE, per germline. Trimming removed 2 bases at V and 0 bases at J, with 9 bases between. The CDR3 nucleotides are TGTGCCAGCAGCTTCTGGCAGGGTAGCAATCAGCCCCAGCATTTT. As protein: CASSFWQGSNQPQHF.

This clone was picked up a small number of times. The gene calls are TRBV5-4 and TRBJ2-1; 7 positions match TRBD1. Germline CDR1 and CDR2: SGHNT and YYREEE (reference sequence). V was clipped by 2 bases and J by 6 bases; unmatched bases: 11. This CDR3 is built from 16 residues. CDR3 in DNA: TGTGCCAGCAGCTTACTCACAGGGGCGGCTTCCAATGAGCAGTTCTTC. Its protein product is CASSLLTGAASNEQFF.

This clone has a handful of counts. The V gene is TRBV7-9, the J gene TRBJ1-6; 9 positions match TRBD1. CDR1 is SEHNR and CDR2 is FQNEAQ in the germline V gene (reference sequence). The CDR3 contains 16 residues. With V trimmed by 2 bases and J by 7 bases, 6 bases remained unmatched. DNA of the CDR3: TGTGCCAGCAGCTTAACTTCCGGACAGGGGAATTCACCCCTCCACTTT. It encodes CASSLTSGQGNSPLHF. Looking up the rest from reference TRBV7-9 and TRBJ1-6 gives the full variable domain: DTGVSQNPRHKITKRGQNVTFRCDPISEHNRLYWYRQTLGQGPEFLTYFQNEAQLEKSRLLSDRFSAERPKGSFSTLEIQRTEQGDSAMYLCASSLTSGQGNSPLHFGNGTRLTVT.

The table lists this clone with a few counts. V is TRBV5-5 and J is TRBJ2-7, with unresolved D. The CDR3 extends over 14 amino acids. Trimming took 0 bases from V and 1 from J, leaving 8 bases between them. CDR1 is SGHKS and CDR2 is YYEKEE in the germline V gene (reference sequence). CDR3 nucleotide sequence: TGTGCCAGCAGCTTGGAGTCCGTTTCCTACGAGCAGTACGTC. It specifies CASSLESVSYEQYV.

The rearrangement uses TRBV6-5 and TRBJ1-1; perhaps TRBD1 as D (6 bases). This CDR3 is built from 14 residues. V was trimmed by 6 bases and J by 3 bases, leaving 14 bases between them. Germline lookup yields CDR1 MNHEY and CDR2 SVGAGI. This chain's CDR3 is CASSDGGAHTEAFF. CDR3 DNA sequence: TGTGCCAGCAGCGACGGGGGGGCTCACACTGAAGCTTTCTTT.

The J gene is TRBJ2-3, the V gene TRBV10-3, with D uncertain. There are 14 residues in the CDR3. From germline, CDR1 is ENHRY and CDR2 SYGVKD. V was clipped by 2 bases and J by 2 bases, with 8 bases between them. The CDR3 DNA reads as TGTGCCATCAGTGAGCAGGCCAACACAGATACGCAGTATTTT. Amino acids: CAISEQANTDTQYF.

The gene calls are TRBV5-1 and TRBJ2-1; D gene unclear. From germline, CDR1 is SGHRS and CDR2 YFSETQ. The V gene lost 3 bases and the J gene lost 2 bases, with 18 bases spanning the gap. There are 17 residues in the CDR3. CDR3 sequence reads: CASSSPSPARTYNEQFF. CDR3 DNA sequence: TGCGCCAGCAGCTCCCCGTCCCCAGCAAGGACCTACAATGAGCAGTTCTTC.

V gene TRBV5-6 combines with J gene TRBJ1-1, with D hard to call. The germline V gene has CDR1 SGHDT and CDR2 YYEEEE. The ends were cut back, 4 bases at V and 3 bases at J, with 16 bases in the middle. This CDR3 is 15 amino acids long. DNA of the CDR3: TGTGCCAGCAGCACCCGGGGTGCAGAATACACTGAAGCTTTCTTT. Translating gives CASSTRGAEYTEAFF.